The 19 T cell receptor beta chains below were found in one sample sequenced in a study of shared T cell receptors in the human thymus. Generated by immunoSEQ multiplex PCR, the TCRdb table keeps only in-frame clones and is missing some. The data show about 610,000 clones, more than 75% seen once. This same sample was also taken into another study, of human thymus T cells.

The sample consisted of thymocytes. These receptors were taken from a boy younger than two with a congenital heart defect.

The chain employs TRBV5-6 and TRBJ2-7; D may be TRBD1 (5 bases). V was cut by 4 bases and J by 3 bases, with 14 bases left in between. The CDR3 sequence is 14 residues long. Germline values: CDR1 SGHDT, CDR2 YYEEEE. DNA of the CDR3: TGTGCCAGCAGCCTCTCGGACACCCACTACGAGCAGTACTTC. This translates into CASSLSDTHYEQYF.

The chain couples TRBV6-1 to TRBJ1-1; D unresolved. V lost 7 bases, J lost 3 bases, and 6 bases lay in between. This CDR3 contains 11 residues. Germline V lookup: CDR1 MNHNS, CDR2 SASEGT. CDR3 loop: CASKSDTEAFF. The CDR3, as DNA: TGTGCCAGCAAGAGTGACACTGAAGCTTTCTTT.

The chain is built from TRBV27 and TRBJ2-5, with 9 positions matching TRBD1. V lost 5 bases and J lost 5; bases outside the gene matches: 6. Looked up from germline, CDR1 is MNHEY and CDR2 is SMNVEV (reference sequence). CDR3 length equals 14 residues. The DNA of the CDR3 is TGTGCCAGCAGTCTACAGGGGGCCAGGGAGACCCAGTACTTC. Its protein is CASSLQGARETQYF.

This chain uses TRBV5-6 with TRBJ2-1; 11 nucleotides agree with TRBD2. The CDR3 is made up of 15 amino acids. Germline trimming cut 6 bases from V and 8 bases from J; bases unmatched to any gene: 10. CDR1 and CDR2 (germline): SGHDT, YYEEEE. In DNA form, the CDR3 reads TGTGCCAGCATGGGGAAACTAGCGGGAGAACATGAGCAGTTCTTC. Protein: CASMGKLAGEHEQFF.

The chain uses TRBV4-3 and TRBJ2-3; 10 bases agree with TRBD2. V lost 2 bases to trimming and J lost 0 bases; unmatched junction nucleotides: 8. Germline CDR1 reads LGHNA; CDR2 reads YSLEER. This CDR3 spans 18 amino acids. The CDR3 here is CASSQSTSGPGSTDTQYF. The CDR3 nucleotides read TGCGCCAGCAGCCAATCGACTAGCGGGCCCGGGAGCACAGATACGCAGTATTTT.

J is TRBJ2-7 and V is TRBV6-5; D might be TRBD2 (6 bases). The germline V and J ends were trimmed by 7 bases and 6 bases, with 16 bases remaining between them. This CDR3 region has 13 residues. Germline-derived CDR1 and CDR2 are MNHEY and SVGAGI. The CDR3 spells CASTARLVVEQYF. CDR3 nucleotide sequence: TGTGCCAGCACGGCGCGACTAGTGGTCGAGCAGTACTTC.

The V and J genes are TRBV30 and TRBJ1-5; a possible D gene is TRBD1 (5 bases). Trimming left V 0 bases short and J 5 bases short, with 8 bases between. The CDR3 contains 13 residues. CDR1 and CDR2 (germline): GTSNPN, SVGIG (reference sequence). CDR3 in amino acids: CAWSVSGDQPQHF. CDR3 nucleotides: TGTGCCTGGAGTGTGTCGGGGGATCAGCCCCAGCATTTT.

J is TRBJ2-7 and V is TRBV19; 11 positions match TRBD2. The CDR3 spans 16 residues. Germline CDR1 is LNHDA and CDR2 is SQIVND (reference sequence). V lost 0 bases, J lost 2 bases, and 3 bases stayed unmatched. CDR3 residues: CASSIEVAGGTYEQYF. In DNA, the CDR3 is TGTGCCAGTAGTATAGAGGTAGCGGGAGGGACCTACGAGCAGTACTTC.

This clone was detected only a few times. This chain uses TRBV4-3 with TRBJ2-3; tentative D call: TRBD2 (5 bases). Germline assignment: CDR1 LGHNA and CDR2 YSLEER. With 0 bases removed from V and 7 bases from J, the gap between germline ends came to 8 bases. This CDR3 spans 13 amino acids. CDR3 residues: CASSQDAGYTQYF. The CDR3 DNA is TGCGCCAGCAGCCAAGATGCGGGTTATACGCAGTATTTT.

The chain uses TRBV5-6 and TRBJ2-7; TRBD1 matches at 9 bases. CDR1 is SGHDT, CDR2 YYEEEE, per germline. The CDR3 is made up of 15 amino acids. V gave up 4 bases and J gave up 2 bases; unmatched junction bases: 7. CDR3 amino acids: CASSLGDRATYEQYF. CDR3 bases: TGTGCCAGCAGCCTGGGGGACAGGGCCACCTACGAGCAGTACTTC. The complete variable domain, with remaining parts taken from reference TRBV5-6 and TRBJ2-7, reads DAGVTQSPTHLIKTRGQQVTLRCSPKSGHDTVSWYQQALGQGPQFIFQYYEEEERQRGNFPDRFSGHQFPNYSSELNVNALLLGDSALYLCASSLGDRATYEQYFGPGTRLTVT.

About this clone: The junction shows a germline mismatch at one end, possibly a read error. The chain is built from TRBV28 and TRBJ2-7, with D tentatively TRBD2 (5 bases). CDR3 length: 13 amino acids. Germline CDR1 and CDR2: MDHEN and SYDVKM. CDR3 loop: CASRPRPHGTGCF. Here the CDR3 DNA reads TGTGCCAGCAGGCCACGCCCGCACGGCACGGGGTGTTTC.

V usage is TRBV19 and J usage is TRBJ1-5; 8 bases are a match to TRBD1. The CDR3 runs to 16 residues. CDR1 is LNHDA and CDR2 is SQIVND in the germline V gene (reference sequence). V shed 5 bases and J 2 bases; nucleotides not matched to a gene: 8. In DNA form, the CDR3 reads TGTGCCAGTAGTCCGACAGGGGCCGATCGCAATCAGCCCCAGCATTTT. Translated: CASSPTGADRNQPQHF.

CDR3 protein: CASSLAHLPGTSGNEQFF. DNA of the CDR3: TGTGCCAGCAGCTTGGCCCACCTACCCGGGACTAGCGGTAATGAGCAGTTCTTC. The chain combines TRBV5-4 with TRBJ2-1, with TRBD2 matching 11 bases. Germline CDR1 reads SGHNT; CDR2 reads YYREEE (reference sequence). Trimming removed 0 bases from V and 7 bases from J; junction bases left unmatched: 12. The CDR3 has 18 residues.

The CDR3 spells CASSVRGKAQYF. CDR3 DNA sequence: TGTGCCAGCAGCGTACGGGGGAAGGCGCAGTATTTT. V usage is TRBV9 and J usage is TRBJ2-3, with a tentative D call TRBD2 (6 bases). V was trimmed by 1 base and J by 10 bases, leaving 10 bases between them. Germline assignment: CDR1 SGDLS and CDR2 YYNGEE. The CDR3 totals 12 residues.

The CDR3: CASSYGLPLGTQYF. Here the CDR3 DNA reads TGTGCCAGCAGTTACGGACTACCTTTGGGTACGCAGTATTTT. V is TRBV6-6 and J is TRBJ2-3; maybe TRBD2 (6 bases). Germline lookup yields CDR1 MNHNY and CDR2 SVGAGI (reference sequence). CDR3 length: 14 amino acids. V lost 2 bases and J lost 8, with 14 bases in between.

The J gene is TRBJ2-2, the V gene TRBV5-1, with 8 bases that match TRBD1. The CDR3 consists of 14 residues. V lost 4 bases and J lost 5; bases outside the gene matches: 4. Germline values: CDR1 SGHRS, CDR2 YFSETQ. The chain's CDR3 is CASSPTGVTGELFF. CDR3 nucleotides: TGCGCCAGCAGCCCGACAGGGGTAACCGGGGAGCTGTTTTTT.

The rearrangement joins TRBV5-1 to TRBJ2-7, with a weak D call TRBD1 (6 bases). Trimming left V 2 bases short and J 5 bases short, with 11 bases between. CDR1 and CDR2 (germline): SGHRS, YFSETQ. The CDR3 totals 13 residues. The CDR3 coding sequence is TGCGCCAGCAGCTTAAGACAGGAGGACGAGCAGTACTTC. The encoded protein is CASSLRQEDEQYF.

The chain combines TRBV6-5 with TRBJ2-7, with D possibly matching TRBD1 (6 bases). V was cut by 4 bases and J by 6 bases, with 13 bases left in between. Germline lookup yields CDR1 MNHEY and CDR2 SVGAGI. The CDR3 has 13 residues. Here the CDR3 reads CASSCPTGREQYF. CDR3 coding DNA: TGTGCCAGCAGTTGCCCGACAGGCCGCGAGCAGTACTTC.

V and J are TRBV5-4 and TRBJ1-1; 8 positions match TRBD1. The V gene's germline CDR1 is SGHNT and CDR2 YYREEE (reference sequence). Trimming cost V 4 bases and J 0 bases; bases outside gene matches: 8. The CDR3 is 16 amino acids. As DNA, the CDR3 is TGTGCCAGCAGCCCCAACAGGGGGAGTATGAACACTGAAGCTTTCTTT. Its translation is CASSPNRGSMNTEAFF.